The 31 T cell receptor beta chains below were found in one sample sequenced in a study of PD-L1 blockade in urothelial cancer. As for time point: pretreatment peripheral blood. Sequenced by immunoSEQ multiplex PCR; TCRdb stores in-frame clones only, minus some. The sample includes under 70,000 clones, 85% of them seen just once. Sequencing used PBMCs, obtained around atezolizumab (anti-PD-L1) treatment. Receptor source: a man between 65 and 85 years old with urothelial cancer.

V is TRBV6-1 and J is TRBJ2-1; TRBD1 matches at 9 bases. With 5 bases clipped from V and 3 bases from J, the junction kept 5 bases outside the gene matches. CDR3 length: 15 residues. Germline-derived CDR1 and CDR2 are MNHNS and SASEGT. This chain's CDR3 is CASSPGQGDYNEQFF. CDR3 bases: TGTGCCAGCAGTCCGGGACAGGGAGACTACAATGAGCAGTTCTTC.

The genes are TRBV28 and TRBJ2-4; tentative D call: TRBD2 (5 bases). Per germline, CDR1 MDHEN and CDR2 SYDVKM. The V end lost 6 bases, the J end lost 0 bases, and 12 bases lay between the germline ends. The CDR3 is made up of 15 amino acids. The CDR3 region is CASSDSGLAKNIQYF. The CDR3 DNA is TGTGCCAGCAGCGACTCCGGACTAGCCAAAAACATTCAGTACTTC.

In its sample, this clone was seen a few times. V usage is TRBV4-1 and J usage is TRBJ2-1, with TRBD1 as a possible D gene (5 bases). Germline V gives CDR1 MGHRA, CDR2 YSYEKL. Trimming shortened V by 1 base and J by 5 bases, and 12 bases separated the two germline ends. The CDR3 is 15 amino acids. This CDR3 reads CASSQGQGRDNEQFF. CDR3 bases: TGCGCCAGCAGCCAAGGGCAGGGAAGGGACAATGAGCAGTTCTTC.

In DNA, the CDR3 is TGTGCCAGCAGGCAAGAGGCCTTGGACACTGAAGCTTTCTTT. Translated, it gives CASRQEALDTEAFF. The chain has TRBV2 and TRBJ1-1, with D hard to call. CDR1 is SNHLY and CDR2 is FYNNEI in the germline V gene. This CDR3 has 14 residues. V lost 6 bases and J 3 bases, leaving 14 bases between the germline ends.

This chain joins TRBV19 and TRBJ1-1, with TRBD1 matching 7 bases. The ends lost 6 bases at V and 0 bases at J; junction bases unmatched: 4. The CDR3 has 14 amino acids. Germline values: CDR1 LNHDA, CDR2 SQIVND (reference sequence). DNA for the CDR3: TGTGCCAGTAGCCCGGGACAGCTGAACACTGAAGCTTTCTTT. It yields the protein CASSPGQLNTEAFF.

The rearrangement uses TRBV18 and TRBJ2-2; weak D call: TRBD1 (6 bases). CDR1 and CDR2 (germline): KGHSH, LQKENI. This CDR3 is built from 15 residues. Deletions cut 4 bases from V and 4 bases from J, with 13 bases between. DNA for the CDR3: TGTGCCAGCTCACTGGCGGACAGAGGCACCGGGGAGCTGTTTTTT. Translating it yields CASSLADRGTGELFF.

V gene TRBV28 combines with J gene TRBJ2-3, with 11 bases that match TRBD1. The CDR3 is 14 amino acids. Germline loops: CDR1 MDHEN, CDR2 SYDVKM. V lost 4 bases, J lost 7 bases, and 4 bases stayed unmatched. This CDR3 reads CASSYGQGAHTQYF. CDR3 DNA: TGTGCCAGCAGTTACGGACAGGGGGCACATACGCAGTATTTT.

This clone occurred a few times. The CDR3 sequence is CASSYEASENNEQFF. Written as DNA, the CDR3 is TGTGCCAGCAGTTACGAGGCTAGCGAGAACAATGAGCAGTTCTTC. This chain connects TRBV6-5 to TRBJ2-1; a possible D gene is TRBD2 (6 bases). The V end lost 2 bases, the J end lost 5 bases, and 13 bases lay between the germline ends. This CDR3 region has 15 residues. Germline-derived CDR1 and CDR2 are MNHEY and SVGAGI.

The gene calls are TRBV6-4 and TRBJ2-1; 8 bases map to TRBD2. The ends lost 2 bases at V and 7 bases at J; junction bases unmatched: 7. The CDR3 loop spans 15 amino acids. Germline loops: CDR1 MRHNA, CDR2 SNTAGT. The CDR3 coding sequence is TGTGCCAGCAGTGACGAAGCGGGAGAAGTAAATGAGCAGTTCTTC. Translated: CASSDEAGEVNEQFF.

This sequence joins TRBV6-6 and TRBJ1-5, with 10 bases that match TRBD1. CDR1 MNHNY and CDR2 SVGAGI come from the germline V gene (reference sequence). This CDR3 is 15 amino acids long. J lost 5 bases, V lost 2 bases, and 3 bases had no gene match. This CDR3 is CASSYIGTGDQPQHF. DNA of the CDR3: TGTGCCAGCAGTTACATTGGGACAGGGGATCAGCCCCAGCATTTT.

V is TRBV10-3 and J is TRBJ2-1; 9 bases map to TRBD2. The CDR3 totals 12 residues. Per the germline V gene, CDR1 is ENHRY and CDR2 is SYGVKD. Trimming at V came to 4 bases and at J to 10 bases, leaving 2 bases not matched to a gene. CDR3 bases: TGTGCCATCAGTGGGGCGGGAGGGGAGCAGTTCTTC. Protein: CAISGAGGEQFF.

The J gene is TRBJ1-2, the V gene TRBV5-1; no reliable D call. Germline CDR1 reads SGHRS; CDR2 reads YFSETQ. V gave up 0 bases and J gave up 7 bases, with 10 bases separating them. This CDR3 region has 13 residues. The CDR3 protein is CASSLDPGSGYTF. CDR3 DNA: TGCGCCAGCAGCTTGGATCCGGGTAGTGGCTACACCTTC.

This clone was picked up one time. The chain is built from TRBV2 and TRBJ2-7; a weak D match, TRBD2 (7 bases). Germline V gives CDR1 SNHLY, CDR2 FYNNEI. This CDR3 has 14 residues. V was shortened by 2 bases and J by 2 bases, with 10 bases between the two germline ends. CDR3 nucleotides: TGTGCCAGCAGTGAACGGCGGGGGCCCTACGAGCAGTACTTC. Translating gives CASSERRGPYEQYF.

The rearrangement joins TRBV11-2 to TRBJ2-5, with D maybe TRBD1 (6 bases). This CDR3 region has 18 residues. V shed 1 base and J shed 2 bases, with 20 bases lying between them. Germline V lookup: CDR1 SGHAT, CDR2 FQNNGV. CDR3 sequence: CASSLVGLLGAGQETQYF. CDR3 nucleotide sequence: TGTGCCAGCAGCTTAGTGGGGCTTCTGGGGGCAGGTCAAGAGACCCAGTACTTC.

J is TRBJ2-1 and V is TRBV5-1; the match to TRBD2 covers 9 bases. V gave up 4 bases and J gave up 9 bases; unmatched junction bases: 20. The germline V gene encodes CDR1 SGHRS and CDR2 YFSETQ. This CDR3 contains 18 residues. CDR3 nucleotide sequence: TGCGCCAGCAGCGTGCAAACGACTAGCGGACTCCAACGGTTTGAGCAGTTCTTC. Translating it yields CASSVQTTSGLQRFEQFF.

The rearrangement joins TRBV6-1 to TRBJ2-6; 7 bases agree with TRBD1. V shed 4 bases, J shed 0 bases, and the junction held 9 bases outside the gene matches. Looked up from germline, CDR1 is MNHNS and CDR2 is SASEGT. CDR3 length: 18 amino acids. The CDR3 sequence is CASSARDSAISGANVLTF. The CDR3 nucleotides are TGTGCCAGCAGTGCCCGGGACAGCGCTATCTCTGGGGCCAACGTCCTGACTTTC.

Only a few counts were recorded for this clone. This chain connects TRBV6-1 to TRBJ1-4; no clear D. The CDR3 has 14 residues. The V end lost 5 bases, the J end lost 5 bases, and 12 bases lay between the germline ends. Germline CDR1 reads MNHNS; CDR2 reads SASEGT. The CDR3 DNA follows: TGTGCCAGCAGTCCCTCCGTCCAGAATGAAAAACTGTTTTTT. It specifies CASSPSVQNEKLFF.

Of note for this clone: This likely stems from a read error, as it lies one base from a far larger clone. This same CDR3 is encoded by further DNA sequences in the sample. The chain recombines TRBV19 with TRBJ1-2, with 10 positions matching TRBD1. Germline assignment: CDR1 LNHDA and CDR2 SQIVND (reference sequence). Trimming took 1 base from V and 7 from J; bases not matched to a gene: 12. This CDR3 is built from 17 residues. The CDR3 coding sequence is TGTGCCAGTAGTATAGTTCAGGGACAGGGGCGGGCCTCTGGCTACACCTTC. Amino acids: CASSIVQGQGRASGYTF.

V gene TRBV7-9 combines with J gene TRBJ2-1, with 7 bases lining up with TRBD2. Trimming removed 1 base from V and 8 bases from J; junction bases left unmatched: 5. CDR1 and CDR2 from the germline V gene are SEHNR and FQNEAQ (reference sequence). The CDR3 covers 14 residues. The CDR3 DNA reads as TGTGCCAGCAGCTTAGAGGCGGGGGTCCATGAGCAGTTCTTC. Translated, it gives CASSLEAGVHEQFF.

The rearrangement links TRBV30 to TRBJ2-7; maybe TRBD1 (6 bases). Germline V gene lookup returns CDR1 GTSNPN and CDR2 SVGIG (reference sequence). The V end was cut by 3 bases, the J end by 6 bases, with 21 bases between. This CDR3 has 15 amino acids. CDR3 residues: CAWSRVQGLLREQYF. Written as DNA, the CDR3 is TGTGCCTGGAGCCGGGTGCAGGGGCTCCTTCGCGAGCAGTACTTC.

The table lists this clone with a count of one. This rearrangement joins TRBV7-2 to TRBJ2-5; 12 positions match TRBD2. The J segment lost 5 bases and the V segment lost 5 bases, leaving 6 bases of the junction unmatched. The germline V gene has CDR1 SGHTA and CDR2 FQGNSA. The CDR3 sequence is 15 residues long. The CDR3 DNA reads as TGTGCCAGCAGCCGTAGACTAGCGGGAGAGGAGACCCAGTACTTC. It codes for CASSRRLAGEETQYF.

The V gene is TRBV27, the J gene TRBJ2-1, with 8 bases that match TRBD1. V lost 7 bases to trimming and J lost 9 bases; unmatched junction nucleotides: 14. CDR1 is MNHEY, CDR2 SMNVEV, per germline (reference sequence). This CDR3 has 15 residues. The CDR3 nucleotides are TGTGCCAGCATCCTTCGCATGGACAGGGATGGTGAGCAGTTCTTC. It codes for CASILRMDRDGEQFF.

The rearrangement links TRBV27 to TRBJ1-2; 7 bases are shared with TRBD1. The length of the CDR3 is 15 residues. Germline values: CDR1 MNHEY, CDR2 SMNVEV (reference sequence). V was pared by 4 bases and J by 3 bases, with 8 bases of the junction left unmatched. The CDR3 nucleotides read TGTGCCAGCAGTTCTACAGGGGCAGCCGACTATGGCTACACCTTC. It specifies CASSSTGAADYGYTF.

The chain links TRBV2 to TRBJ2-7; 7 positions agree with TRBD2. This CDR3 region has 16 residues. The ends lost 8 bases at V and 3 bases at J; junction bases unmatched: 16. Germline assignment: CDR1 SNHLY and CDR2 FYNNEI. CDR3 sequence (DNA): TGTGCCAGCTCTGAAGACGGGGCGGGAGTGGGCTACGAGCAGTACTTC. Amino acid sequence: CASSEDGAGVGYEQYF.

The rearrangement links TRBV5-4 to TRBJ1-1; TRBD1 matches at 10 bases. V was pared by 4 bases and J by 2 bases, with 8 bases of the junction left unmatched. Per the germline V gene, CDR1 is SGHNT and CDR2 is YYREEE (reference sequence). The CDR3 runs 16 residues. Here the CDR3 reads CASSRDQTGGNTEAFF. The CDR3 DNA follows: TGTGCCAGCAGCCGCGATCAGACAGGGGGCAACACTGAAGCTTTCTTT. Complete variable domain (other parts from reference TRBV5-4 and TRBJ1-1): ETGVTQSPTHLIKTRGQQVTLRCSSQSGHNTVSWYQQALGQGPQFIFQYYREEENGRGNFPPRFSGLQFPNYSSELNVNALELDDSALYLCASSRDQTGGNTEAFFGQGTRLTVV.

V usage is TRBV27 and J usage is TRBJ2-6; the match to TRBD1 covers 8 bases. Trimming removed 8 bases from V and 0 bases from J; junction bases left unmatched: 15. Germline V gene lookup returns CDR1 MNHEY and CDR2 SMNVEV (reference sequence). This CDR3 spans 19 amino acids. CDR3 in amino acids: CASATAEGQASSGANVLTF. Written as DNA, the CDR3 is TGTGCCAGCGCGACCGCCGAGGGACAGGCTTCCTCTGGGGCCAACGTCCTGACTTTC.

This clone appeared a few times. The rearrangement uses TRBV5-6 and TRBJ1-2; D ambiguous. The CDR3 contains 13 residues. V lost 4 bases and J 3 bases, leaving 10 bases between the germline ends. Germline V lookup: CDR1 SGHDT, CDR2 YYEEEE. DNA for the CDR3: TGTGCCAGCAGCCCGGGGTTCGACTATGGCTACACCTTC. Its protein product is CASSPGFDYGYTF.

This rearrangement joins TRBV6-6 to TRBJ2-1, with 9 bases matching TRBD1. With V trimmed by 4 bases and J by 14 bases, 9 bases remained unmatched. The germline V gene encodes CDR1 MNHNY and CDR2 SVGAGI (reference sequence). The CDR3 has 13 residues. The CDR3 loop reads CASSSGTGIKKFF. The DNA for the CDR3 is TGTGCCAGCAGTTCCGGGACAGGGATCAAGAAGTTCTTC.

J is TRBJ2-5 and V is TRBV7-9; 9 bases are shared with TRBD1. The CDR3 totals 15 residues. The V and J ends lost 3 bases and 5 bases, in that order; junction bases with no gene match: 7. Germline CDR1 SEHNR, CDR2 FQNEAQ (reference sequence). The CDR3 sequence: CASSFQGTGRETQYF. For the CDR3, the DNA is TGTGCCAGCAGCTTTCAAGGGACAGGGAGGGAGACCCAGTACTTC.

The gene calls are TRBV19 and TRBJ2-2; tentative D call: TRBD2 (5 bases). Germline values: CDR1 LNHDA, CDR2 SQIVND (reference sequence). Trimming left V 6 bases short and J 0 bases short, with 8 bases between. This CDR3 has 14 amino acids. CDR3: CASRRAANTGELFF. The CDR3 region has the DNA TGTGCCAGTAGGCGGGCCGCGAACACCGGGGAGCTGTTTTTT. The full variable domain, in which reference TRBV19 and TRBJ2-2 provide the parts outside the CDR3, is DGGITQSPKYLFRKEGQNVTLSCEQNLNHDAMYWYRQDPGQGLRLIYYSQIVNDFQKGDIAEGYSVSREKKESFPLTVTSAQKNPTAFYLCASRRAANTGELFFGEGSRLTVL.

This CDR3 reads CASRTGPGELFF. The CDR3 bases are TGTGCCAGCCGGACAGGACCCGGGGAGCTGTTTTTT. This rearrangement joins TRBV5-8 to TRBJ2-2; 7 bases align to TRBD1. There are 12 residues in the CDR3. V lost 7 bases, J lost 6 bases, and 3 bases stayed unmatched. The germline CDR1 and CDR2 sequences are SGHTS and YDEGEE.